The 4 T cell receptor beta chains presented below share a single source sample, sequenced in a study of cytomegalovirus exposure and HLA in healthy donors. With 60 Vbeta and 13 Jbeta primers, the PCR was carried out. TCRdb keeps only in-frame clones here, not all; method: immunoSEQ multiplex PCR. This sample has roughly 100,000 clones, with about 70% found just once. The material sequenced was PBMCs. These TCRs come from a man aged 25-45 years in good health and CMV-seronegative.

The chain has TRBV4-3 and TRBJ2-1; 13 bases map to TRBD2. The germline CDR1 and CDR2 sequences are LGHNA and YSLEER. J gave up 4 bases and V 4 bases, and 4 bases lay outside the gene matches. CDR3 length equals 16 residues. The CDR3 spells CASSRGLAGVYNEQFF. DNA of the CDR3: TGCGCCAGCAGCCGAGGACTAGCGGGAGTTTACAATGAGCAGTTCTTC.

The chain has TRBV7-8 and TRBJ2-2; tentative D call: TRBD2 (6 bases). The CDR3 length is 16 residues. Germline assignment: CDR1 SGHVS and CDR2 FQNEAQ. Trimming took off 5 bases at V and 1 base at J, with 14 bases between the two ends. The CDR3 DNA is TGTGCCAGCAGCCCCCCGTGGAGGGAGAACACCGGGGAGCTGTTTTTT. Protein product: CASSPPWRENTGELFF.

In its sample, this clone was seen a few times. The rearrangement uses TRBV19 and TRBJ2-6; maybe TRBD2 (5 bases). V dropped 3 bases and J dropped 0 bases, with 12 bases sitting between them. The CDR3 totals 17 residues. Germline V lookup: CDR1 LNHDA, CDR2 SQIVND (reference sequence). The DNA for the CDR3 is TGTGCCAGTAGTATCGCCGGGGTTTACTCTGGGGCCAACGTCCTGACTTTC. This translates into CASSIAGVYSGANVLTF.

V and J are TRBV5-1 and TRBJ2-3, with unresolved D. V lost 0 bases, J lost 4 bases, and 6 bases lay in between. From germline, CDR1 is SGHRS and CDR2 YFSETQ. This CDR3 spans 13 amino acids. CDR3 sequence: CASSLVPSDTQYF. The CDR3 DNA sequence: TGCGCCAGCAGCTTGGTCCCTTCAGATACGCAGTATTTT. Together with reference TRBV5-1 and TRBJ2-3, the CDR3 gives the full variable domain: KAGVTQTPRYLIKTRGQQVTLSCSPISGHRSVSWYQQTPGQGLQFLFEYFSETQRNKGNFPGRFSGRQFSNSRSEMNVSTLELGDSALYLCASSLVPSDTQYFGPGTRLTVL.